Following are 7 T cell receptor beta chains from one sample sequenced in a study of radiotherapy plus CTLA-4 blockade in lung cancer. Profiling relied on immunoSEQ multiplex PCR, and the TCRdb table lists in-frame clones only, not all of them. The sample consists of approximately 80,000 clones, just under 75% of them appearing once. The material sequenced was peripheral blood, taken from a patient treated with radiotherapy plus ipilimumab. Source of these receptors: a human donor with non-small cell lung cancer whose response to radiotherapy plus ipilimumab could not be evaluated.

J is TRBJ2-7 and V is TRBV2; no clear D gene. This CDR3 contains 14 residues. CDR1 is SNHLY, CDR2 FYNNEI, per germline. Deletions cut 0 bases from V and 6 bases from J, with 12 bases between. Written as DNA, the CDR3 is TGTGCCAGCAGTGAAGCGCGACTCCTGGCCGAGCAGTACTTC. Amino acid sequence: CASSEARLLAEQYF.

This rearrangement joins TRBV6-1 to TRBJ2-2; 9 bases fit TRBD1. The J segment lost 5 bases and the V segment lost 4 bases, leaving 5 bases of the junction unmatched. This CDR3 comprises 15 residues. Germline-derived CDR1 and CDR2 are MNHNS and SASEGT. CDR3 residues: CASSVRDRVTGELFF. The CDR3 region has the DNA TGTGCCAGCAGTGTCCGGGACAGGGTAACCGGGGAGCTGTTTTTT.

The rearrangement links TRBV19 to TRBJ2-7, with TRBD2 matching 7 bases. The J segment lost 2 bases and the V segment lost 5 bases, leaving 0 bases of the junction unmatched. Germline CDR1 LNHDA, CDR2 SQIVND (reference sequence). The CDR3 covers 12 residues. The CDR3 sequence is CASSGLAYEQYF. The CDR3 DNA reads TGTGCCAGTAGTGGACTAGCCTACGAGCAGTACTTC.

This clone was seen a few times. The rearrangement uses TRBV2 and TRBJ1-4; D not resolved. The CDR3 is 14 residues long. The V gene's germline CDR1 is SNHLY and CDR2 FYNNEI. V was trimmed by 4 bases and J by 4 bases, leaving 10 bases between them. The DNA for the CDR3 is TGTGCCAGCAGTGCTCGCAGGAATAATGAAAAACTGTTTTTT. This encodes CASSARRNNEKLFF.

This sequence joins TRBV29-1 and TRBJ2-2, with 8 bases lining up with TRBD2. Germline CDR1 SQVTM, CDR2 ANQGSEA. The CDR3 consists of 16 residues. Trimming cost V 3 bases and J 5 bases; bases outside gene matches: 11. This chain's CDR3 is CSVEVAGMGKTGELFF. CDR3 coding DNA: TGCAGCGTTGAGGTAGCGGGGATGGGGAAGACCGGGGAGCTGTTTTTT.

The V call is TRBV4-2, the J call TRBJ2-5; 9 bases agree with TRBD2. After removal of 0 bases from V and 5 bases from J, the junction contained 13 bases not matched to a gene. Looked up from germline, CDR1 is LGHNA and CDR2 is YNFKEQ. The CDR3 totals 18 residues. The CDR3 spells CASSQDLQRGAEWETQYF. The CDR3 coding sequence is TGTGCCAGCAGCCAAGATTTGCAGCGGGGGGCGGAATGGGAGACCCAGTACTTC.

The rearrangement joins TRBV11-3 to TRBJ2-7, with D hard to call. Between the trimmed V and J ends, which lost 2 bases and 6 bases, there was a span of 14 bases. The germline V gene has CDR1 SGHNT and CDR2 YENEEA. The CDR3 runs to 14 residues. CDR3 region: CASSLRESYGEQYF. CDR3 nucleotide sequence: TGTGCCAGCAGCTTACGCGAGAGCTACGGCGAGCAGTACTTC.